The 16 T cell receptor beta chains given below trace back to one sample, sequenced in a study of identical twins. TCRdb redid the calling of the 5' RACE reads with MiXCR, one entry per CDR3 protein. Among hundreds of thousands of distinct CDR3 sequences listed, approximately 8.3% were seen once. The same data also contributed to another study, on yellow fever vaccine responses in identical twins.

Source material: memory (CD45RO+) T cells sorted from blood. These receptors came from a woman between 18 and 30 years old in good health.

CDR3: CASSVQPYTDTQYF. The CDR3 DNA is TGTGCCAGCAGCGTTCAACCCTACACAGATACGCAGTATTTT. This sequence joins TRBV9 and TRBJ2-3; D uncertain. The V gene lost 2 bases and the J gene lost 2 bases, with 9 bases spanning the gap. In germline, CDR1 is SGDLS, CDR2 YYNGEE. This CDR3 region has 14 residues. The whole variable domain, filled in from reference TRBV9 and TRBJ2-3, reads DSGVTQTPKHLITATGQRVTLRCSPRSGDLSVYWYQQSLDQGLQFLIQYYNGEERAKGNILERFSAQQFPDLHSELNLSSLELGDSALYFCASSVQPYTDTQYFGPGTRLTVL.

The chain couples TRBV5-1 to TRBJ2-3; D gene ambiguous. V dropped 0 bases and J dropped 3 bases, with 20 bases sitting between them. Germline V gene data show CDR1 as SGHRS and CDR2 as YFSETQ. The CDR3 is made up of 18 amino acids. The CDR3 sequence is CASSLGISPLTPTDTQYF. The CDR3 bases are TGCGCCAGCAGCTTGGGGATCTCCCCTTTAACCCCTACAGATACGCAGTATTTT.

The rearrangement links TRBV30 to TRBJ2-4, with 10 nucleotides matching TRBD1. With 2 bases clipped from V and 5 bases from J, the junction kept 3 bases outside the gene matches. Germline-derived CDR1 and CDR2 are GTSNPN and SVGIG (reference sequence). This CDR3 is 14 amino acids long. The CDR3 is CAWSRQGAQNIQYF. CDR3 DNA sequence: TGTGCCTGGAGTCGACAGGGGGCGCAAAACATTCAGTACTTC.

This clonotype was observed a few times. The chain combines TRBV2 with TRBJ2-7; 10 nucleotides match TRBD2. This CDR3 is built from 13 residues. CDR1 and CDR2 from the germline V gene are SNHLY and FYNNEI. With 7 bases clipped from V and 7 bases from J, the junction kept 7 bases outside the gene matches. The CDR3 DNA follows: TGTGCCAGCATGGTTAGCGGGGGGTCTGAGCAGTACTTC. This codes for CASMVSGGSEQYF.

This clonotype was detected only a few times. The chain combines TRBV9 with TRBJ2-3, with 7 nucleotides matching TRBD2. Germline assignment: CDR1 SGDLS and CDR2 YYNGEE. V lost 0 bases, J lost 1 base, and 2 bases stayed unmatched. The CDR3 has 15 amino acids. The CDR3 protein is CASSVGGRGTDTQYF. CDR3 in DNA: TGTGCCAGCAGCGTAGGGGGGAGGGGCACAGATACGCAGTATTTT.

In this sample, this clonotype turned up many times. The chain uses TRBV6-1 and TRBJ1-5; TRBD1 is a possible D gene (6 bases). The germline V and J ends were trimmed by 7 bases and 1 base, with 8 bases remaining between them. The CDR3 is made up of 13 amino acids. CDR1 and CDR2 from the germline V gene are MNHNS and SASEGT. The CDR3 spells CASTGQSNQPQHF. CDR3 sequence (DNA): TGTGCCAGCACCGGACAGAGCAATCAGCCCCAGCATTTT.

This clonotype was counted many times. The chain carries TRBV4-3 and TRBJ2-1; D is unresolved. The CDR3 extends over 15 amino acids. Trimming pared 0 bases from V and 5 bases from J, leaving 11 bases between. The germline CDR1 and CDR2 sequences are LGHNA and YSLEER. DNA of the CDR3: TGCGCCAGCAGCCAAGATAATTTCCGGAACAATGAGCAGTTCTTC. Amino acids: CASSQDNFRNNEQFF.

The V call is TRBV6-1, the J call TRBJ2-2; 12 bases are a match to TRBD1. Germline trimming cut 5 bases from V and 7 bases from J; bases unmatched to any gene: 8. Germline-derived CDR1 and CDR2 are MNHNS and SASEGT. The CDR3 extends over 16 amino acids. The CDR3 region is CASSRGTGGFGGELFF. As DNA, the CDR3 is TGTGCCAGCAGTCGAGGGACAGGGGGCTTCGGCGGGGAGCTGTTTTTT.

The chain couples TRBV6-4 to TRBJ2-1; 8 bases are a match to TRBD1. From germline, CDR1 is MRHNA and CDR2 SNTAGT. J was trimmed by 3 bases and V by 4 bases; bases with no gene match: 5. The CDR3 is made up of 15 amino acids. In DNA, the CDR3 is TGTGCCAGCAGTGTGGCAGGGGGCTTCTACAATGAGCAGTTCTTC. Protein sequence: CASSVAGGFYNEQFF.

This clonotype was seen at least ten times. The V gene is TRBV14, the J gene TRBJ2-1; 13 bases are shared with TRBD2. The CDR3 runs to 17 residues. V dropped 2 bases and J dropped 5; count of bases not matched to a gene: 6. Germline-derived CDR1 and CDR2 are SGHDN and FVKESK. CDR3 protein: CASSQPGLAGHNNEQFF. CDR3 sequence (DNA): TGTGCCAGCAGCCAACCGGGACTAGCGGGGCATAACAATGAGCAGTTCTTC.

This rearrangement joins TRBV4-2 to TRBJ2-3; 12 bases agree with TRBD2. This CDR3 spans 18 amino acids. The germline gives CDR1 LGHNA, CDR2 YNFKEQ. Trimming took 1 base from V and 0 from J; bases not matched to a gene: 5. CDR3: CASSQGLAGGPSTDTQYF. CDR3 nucleotide sequence: TGTGCCAGCAGCCAAGGGCTAGCGGGGGGGCCAAGCACAGATACGCAGTATTTT.

This clonotype was seen a handful of times. The chain combines TRBV14 with TRBJ1-6; D is undetermined. V lost 0 bases and J lost 7, with 13 bases in between. This CDR3 is 16 amino acids long. Per the germline V gene, CDR1 is SGHDN and CDR2 is FVKESK. CDR3 sequence: CASSQDAPGKNSPLHF. CDR3 DNA: TGTGCCAGCAGCCAAGATGCCCCAGGCAAAAATTCACCCCTCCACTTT.

The chain uses TRBV7-3 and TRBJ2-3, with 7 bases identical to TRBD1. The V and J ends lost 4 bases and 4 bases, in that order; junction bases with no gene match: 11. Germline-derived CDR1 and CDR2 are SGHTA and FQGTGA. CDR3 length: 16 amino acids. This chain's CDR3 is CASSSPVQGSSDTQYF. In nucleotides, the CDR3 is TGTGCCAGCAGCTCGCCGGTACAGGGGTCTTCAGATACGCAGTATTTT.

This clonotype was seen only a few times. V gene TRBV20-1 combines with J gene TRBJ2-3; D gene ambiguous. Germline V lookup: CDR1 DFQATT, CDR2 SNEGSKA (reference sequence). The CDR3 is made up of 13 amino acids. CDR3 DNA: TGCAGCCCTACCCAGTTCCTCACAGATACGCAGTATTTT. It specifies CSPTQFLTDTQYF.

In its sample, this clonotype was seen many times. The chain employs TRBV20-1 and TRBJ2-7; D possibly matches TRBD1 or TRBD2 (5 bases each). V lost 3 bases to trimming and J lost 3 bases, with 9 bases between them. This CDR3 contains 12 residues. Germline values: CDR1 DFQATT, CDR2 SNEGSKA (reference sequence). The CDR3 loop is CSARPGSYEQYF. In nucleotides, the CDR3 is TGCAGTGCTAGGCCAGGGAGCTACGAGCAGTACTTC.

This clonotype was observed a few times. This chain links TRBV7-8 with TRBJ1-5, with 7 bases identical to TRBD1. The CDR3 runs 16 residues. CDR1 is SGHVS and CDR2 is FQNEAQ in the germline V gene. V lost 1 base and J lost 7; bases outside the gene matches: 10. CDR3 sequence (DNA): TGTGCCAGCAGCTTAGAAGGCAGGGGGGTCAGGCAGCCCCAGCATTTT. Translated, it gives CASSLEGRGVRQPQHF.